The rows below give T cell receptor beta chains drawn from one sample of a study of blood T cell repertoires in COVID-19. The assay was immunoSEQ multiplex PCR, and TCRdb's table has in-frame clones only and misses some. The table shows under 30,000 clones, with approximately 94% occurring only once. Source material: peripheral blood. All receptors derive from a woman aged 50 to 65 with active COVID-19. Each CDR3 is given with its conserved first and last residue. A D gene is named only where the DNA matches it firmly. Size tells how often a clone was seen (once, few, many) or the class of an expanded clone, and some rows leave it out.

TRBJ2-4	-	TRBD2	TRBV28	CASSFLRTSGTKNIQYF	TGTGCCAGCAGTTTTTTACGCACTAGCGGGACAAAAAACATTCAGTACTTC
TRBJ1-4	medium-sized	-	TRBV16	CASSPRGGVEKLFF	TGTGCCAGCAGCCCCCGCGGGGGGGTGGAAAAACTGTTTTTT
TRBJ1-6	-	-	TRBV5-1	CASSSGQGDNSPLHF	TGCGCCAGCAGCTCCGGCCAGGGCGATAATTCACCCCTCCACTTT
TRBJ2-6	-	-	TRBV5-1	CASSGQTPNSGANVLTF	TGCGCCAGCAGCGGACAGACACCGAACTCTGGGGCCAACGTCCTGACTTTC
TRBJ1-5	-	TRBD1	TRBV24-1	CATPGGRNQPQHF	TGTGCCACGCCAGGGGGGCGGAATCAGCCCCAGCATTTT
TRBJ1-4	-	TRBD1	TRBV19	CASSTVPGQGKSEKLFF	TGTGCCAGTAGTACCGTCCCGGGACAGGGCAAAAGTGAAAAACTGTTTTTT
TRBJ1-1	-	-	TRBV2	CASSGELNTEAFF	TGTGCCAGCAGCGGGGAGCTGAACACTGAAGCTTTCTTT
TRBJ2-1	-	TRBD2	TRBV19	CASSPGGTYNEQFF	TGTGCCAGTAGTCCGGGAGGAACCTACAATGAGCAGTTCTTC
TRBJ1-5	once	-	TRBV6-2/TRBV6-3	CASSPDFLGPQHF	TGTGCCAGCAGTCCCGACTTCTTGGGGCCCCAGCATTTT
TRBJ2-7	-	-	TRBV4-1	CASSPSPGVSSYEQYF	TGCGCCAGCAGTCCCAGTCCGGGGGTTAGCTCCTACGAGCAGTACTTC
TRBJ1-5	-	-	TRBV28	CASSPPGRSNQPQHF	TGTGCCAGCAGTCCACCTGGGAGGTCAAATCAGCCCCAGCATTTT
TRBJ2-1	-	-	TRBV18	CASSGTADNEQFF	TGTGCCAGCTCGGGGACTGCTGACAATGAGCAGTTCTTC
TRBJ2-5	-	TRBD1	TRBV7-7	CASSLGPGQGEETQYF	TGTGCTAGCAGCTTAGGCCCGGGACAGGGGGAAGAGACCCAGTACTTC
TRBJ1-1	-	TRBD1	TRBV19	CASGQGVGNTEAFF	TGTGCCAGTGGACAGGGAGTTGGGAACACTGAAGCTTTCTTT
TRBJ2-3	-	-	TRBV4-2	CASSQTLGNTQYF	TGTGCCAGCAGCCAGACTCTAGGTAATACGCAGTATTTT
TRBJ2-2	-	-	TRBV6-4	CASSDSSTGSIGELFF	TGTGCCAGCAGTGACTCTAGCACAGGGTCTATCGGGGAGCTGTTTTTT
TRBJ1-6	-	-	TRBV27	CASSFVSNSPLHF	TGTGCCAGCAGTTTCGTGAGCAATTCACCCCTCCACTTT
TRBJ1-1	-	-	TRBV9	CASSVDGGVNTEAFF	TGTGCCAGCAGCGTAGACGGGGGTGTGAACACTGAAGCTTTCTTT
TRBJ2-2	-	TRBD1	TRBV5-1	CASSPDRAGGELFF	TGCGCCAGCAGCCCGGACAGGGCCGGGGGGGAGCTGTTTTTT
TRBJ2-3	-	TRBD2	TRBV6-4	CASSDRGGTDTQYF	TGTGCCAGCAGTGACCGGGGGGGCACAGATACGCAGTATTTT
TRBJ1-2	-	-	TRBV7-2	CASSPLDSSYGYTF	TGTGCCAGCAGCCCCCTCGACAGCTCCTATGGCTACACCTTC
TRBJ2-1	-	TRBD2	TRBV5-1	CASSPWGGSYNEQFF	TGCGCCAGCAGCCCATGGGGGGGCTCCTACAATGAGCAGTTCTTC
TRBJ1-6	-	TRBD1	TRBV7-9	CASSSGSGTGSSPLHF	TGTGCCAGCAGCTCTGGATCCGGGACAGGGTCATCACCCCTCCACTTT
TRBJ2-3	-	-	TRBV19	CASAMRQAWDTQYF	TGTGCCAGTGCGATGAGACAGGCGTGGGATACGCAGTATTTT
TRBJ2-3	-	TRBD1	TRBV28	CATSALGDRPTDTQYF	TGTGCCACCAGCGCTCTCGGGGACAGACCCACAGATACGCAGTATTTT
TRBJ1-2	once	-	TRBV29-1	CSVGGDSGYTF	TGCAGCGTTGGAGGGGACTCGGGCTACACCTTC
TRBJ2-4	-	-	TRBV19	CASTNKNIQYF	TGTGCCAGTACTAACAAAAACATTCAGTACTTC
TRBJ2-1	-	TRBD2	TRBV2	CASLNGGAGNEQFF	TGTGCCAGCCTAAACGGGGGGGCGGGCAATGAGCAGTTCTTC
TRBJ2-7	once	-	TRBV5-1	CASSLKGATYEQYF	TGCGCCAGCAGCTTAAAAGGGGCTACCTACGAGCAGTACTTC